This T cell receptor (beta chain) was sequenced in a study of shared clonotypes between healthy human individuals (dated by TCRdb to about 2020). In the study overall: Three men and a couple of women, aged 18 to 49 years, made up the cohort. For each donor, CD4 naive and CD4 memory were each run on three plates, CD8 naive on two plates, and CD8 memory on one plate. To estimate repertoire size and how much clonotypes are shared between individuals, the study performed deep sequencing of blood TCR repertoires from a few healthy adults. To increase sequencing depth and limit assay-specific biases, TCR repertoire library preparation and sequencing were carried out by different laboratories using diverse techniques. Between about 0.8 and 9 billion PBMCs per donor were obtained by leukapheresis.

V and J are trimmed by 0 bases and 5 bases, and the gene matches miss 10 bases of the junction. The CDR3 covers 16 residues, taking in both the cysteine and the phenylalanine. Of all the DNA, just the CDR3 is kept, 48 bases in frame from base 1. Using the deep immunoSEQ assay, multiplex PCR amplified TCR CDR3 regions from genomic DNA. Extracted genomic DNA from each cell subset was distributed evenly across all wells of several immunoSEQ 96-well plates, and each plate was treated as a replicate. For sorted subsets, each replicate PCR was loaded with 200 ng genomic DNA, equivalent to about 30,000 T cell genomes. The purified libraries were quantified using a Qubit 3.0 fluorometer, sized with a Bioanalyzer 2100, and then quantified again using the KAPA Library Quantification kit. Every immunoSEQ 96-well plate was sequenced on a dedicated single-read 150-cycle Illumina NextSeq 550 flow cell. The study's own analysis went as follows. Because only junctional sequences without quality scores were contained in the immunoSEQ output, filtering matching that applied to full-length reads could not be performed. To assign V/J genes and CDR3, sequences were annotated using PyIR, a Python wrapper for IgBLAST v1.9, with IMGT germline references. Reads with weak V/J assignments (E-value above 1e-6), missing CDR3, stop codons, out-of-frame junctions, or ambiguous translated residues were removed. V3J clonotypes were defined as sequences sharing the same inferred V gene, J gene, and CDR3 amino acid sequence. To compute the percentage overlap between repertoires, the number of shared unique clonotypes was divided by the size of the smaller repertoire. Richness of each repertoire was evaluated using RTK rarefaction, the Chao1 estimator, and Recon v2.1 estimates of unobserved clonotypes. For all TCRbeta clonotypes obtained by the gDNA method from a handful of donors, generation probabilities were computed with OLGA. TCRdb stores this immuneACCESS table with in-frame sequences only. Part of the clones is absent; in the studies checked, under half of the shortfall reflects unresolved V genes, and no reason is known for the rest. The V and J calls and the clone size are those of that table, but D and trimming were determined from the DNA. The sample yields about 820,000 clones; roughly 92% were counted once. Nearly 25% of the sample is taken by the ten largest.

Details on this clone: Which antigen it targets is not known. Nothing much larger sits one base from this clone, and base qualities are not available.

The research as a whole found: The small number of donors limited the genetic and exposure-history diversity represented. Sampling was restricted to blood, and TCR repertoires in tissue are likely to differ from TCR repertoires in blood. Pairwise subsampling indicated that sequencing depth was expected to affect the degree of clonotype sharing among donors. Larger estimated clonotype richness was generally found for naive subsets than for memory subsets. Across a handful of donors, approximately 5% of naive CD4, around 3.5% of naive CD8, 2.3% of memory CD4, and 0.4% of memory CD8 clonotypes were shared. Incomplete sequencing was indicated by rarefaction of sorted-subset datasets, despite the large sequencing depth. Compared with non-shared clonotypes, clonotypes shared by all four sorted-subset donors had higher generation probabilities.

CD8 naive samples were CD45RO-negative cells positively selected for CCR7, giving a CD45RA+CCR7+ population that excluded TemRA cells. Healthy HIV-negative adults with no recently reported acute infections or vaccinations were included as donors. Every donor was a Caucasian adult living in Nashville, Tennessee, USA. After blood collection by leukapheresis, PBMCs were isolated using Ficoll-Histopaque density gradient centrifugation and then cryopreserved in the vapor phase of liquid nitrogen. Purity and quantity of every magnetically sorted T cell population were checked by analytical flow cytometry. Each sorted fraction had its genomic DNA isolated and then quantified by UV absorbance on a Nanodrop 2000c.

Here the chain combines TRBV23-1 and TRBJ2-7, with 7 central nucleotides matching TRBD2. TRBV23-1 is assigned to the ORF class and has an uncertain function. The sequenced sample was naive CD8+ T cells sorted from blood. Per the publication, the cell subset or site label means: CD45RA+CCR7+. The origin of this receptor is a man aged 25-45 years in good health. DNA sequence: TGCGCCAGCAGTCAATCCCTCCAGCGGGAATGCAACGAGCAGTACTTC. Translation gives CASSQSLQRECNEQYF.